These 5 T cell receptor beta chains share one sample of origin, sequenced in a study of cytomegalovirus exposure and HLA in healthy donors. Primers included in the PCR were 60 Vbeta and 13 Jbeta primers. Clones were read by immunoSEQ multiplex PCR, and TCRdb kept only the in-frame ones, dropping some. The table includes 140,000 to 150,000 clones, around 79% detected once. What was sequenced was PBMCs. Every receptor here comes from a woman in her 40s in good health and CMV-seropositive.

In regard to this clone: Germline and junction disagree at one end, which may indicate a read error. This chain joins TRBV7-9 and TRBJ2-1; D may be TRBD2 (6 bases). From germline, CDR1 is SEHNR and CDR2 FQNEAQ (reference sequence). This CDR3 is built from 16 residues. In nucleotides, the CDR3 is TGTTCCAGCAGCTTAGGAGGGCCATTTACCGCCAATGAGCAGTTCTTC. Translating gives CSSSLGGPFTANEQFF.

This chain links TRBV2 with TRBJ2-7; 8 nucleotides agree with TRBD1. Germline values: CDR1 SNHLY, CDR2 FYNNEI. With 6 bases clipped from V and 2 bases from J, the junction kept 0 bases outside the gene matches. The CDR3 runs to 12 residues. CDR3 sequence: CASRGQAYEQYF. CDR3 nucleotide sequence: TGTGCCAGCAGGGGACAGGCCTACGAGCAGTACTTC.

The chain recombines TRBV28 with TRBJ2-1; D not certain. CDR3 length: 12 amino acids. Trimming shortened V by 4 bases and J by 10 bases, and 11 bases separated the two germline ends. Germline CDR1 is MDHEN and CDR2 is SYDVKM. CDR3 in amino acids: CASSSLLWEQFF. CDR3 sequence (DNA): TGTGCCAGCAGTTCCCTACTTTGGGAGCAGTTCTTC.

This clone was seen only once. This chain joins TRBV2 and TRBJ1-1; 7 bases align to TRBD1. Germline V gene lookup returns CDR1 SNHLY and CDR2 FYNNEI. The trim removed 6 bases at V and 2 bases at J, leaving 6 bases unmatched. The CDR3 runs to 14 residues. The CDR3 sequence: CASRAGQVNTEAFF. CDR3 nucleotides: TGTGCCAGCAGAGCAGGACAGGTTAACACTGAAGCTTTCTTT.

There are a few counts of this clone. This chain uses TRBV11-2 with TRBJ1-1; the D gene is possibly TRBD1 (5 bases). The CDR3 runs 15 residues. V lost 5 bases and J 1 base, leaving 14 bases between the germline ends. Germline values: CDR1 SGHAT, CDR2 FQNNGV. The CDR3 region has the DNA TGTGCCAGCAGCGCCAAACAGGCAAAGAACACTGAAGCTTTCTTT. It yields the protein CASSAKQAKNTEAFF.